What follows are 8 T cell receptor beta chains derived from one specimen sequenced in a study of blood T cell repertoires in COVID-19 (TCRdb year 2020). The method behind the library was the immunoSEQ multiplex PCR assay. Drawn from immuneACCESS, this table holds only the in-frame rearrangements with V and J called that TCRdb kept. Clones are partly lost; checked studies trace under half to an unresolved V gene and leave the rest unexplained. This sample lists about 280,000 clones; approximately 89% were detected once. Roughly 8.5% of the sample is held by the ten biggest clonotypes. Specimen: peripheral blood. Receptor source: a man in his forties or fifties with active or convalescent COVID-19.

This chain joins TRBV28 and TRBJ2-2; D uncertain. Trimming took off 2 bases at V and 5 bases at J, with 9 bases between the two ends. CDR1 is MDHEN, CDR2 SYDVKM, per germline. The CDR3 covers 14 residues. The CDR3 protein is CASSLNWRTGELFF. The CDR3 DNA follows: TGTGCCAGCAGTTTAAACTGGCGGACCGGGGAGCTGTTTTTT. The whole variable domain, remainder taken from reference TRBV28 and TRBJ2-2, is DVKVTQSSRYLVKRTGEKVFLECVQDMDHENMFWYRQDPGLGLRLIYFSYDVKMKEKGDIPEGYSVSREKKERFSLILESASTNQTSMYLCASSLNWRTGELFFGEGSRLTVL.

The chain uses TRBV3-1 (or the pseudogene TRBV3-2) and TRBJ2-1; 8 positions agree with TRBD2. Trimming cost V 0 bases and J 0 bases; bases outside gene matches: 7. Germline CDR1 LGHDT, CDR2 YNNKEL (reference sequence). This CDR3 has 18 residues. The CDR3 spells CASSQDGTSGYSYNEQFF. The CDR3 bases are TGTGCCAGCAGCCAAGATGGTACTAGCGGCTACTCCTACAATGAGCAGTTCTTC.

The chain employs TRBV28 and TRBJ1-2; D may be TRBD1 (5 bases). The CDR3 length is 15 residues. V was pared by 6 bases and J by 5 bases, with 19 bases between. Per the germline V gene, CDR1 is MDHEN and CDR2 is SYDVKM. The CDR3 coding sequence is TGTGCCAGCAGCCCCCCGGACACACCGATATATGGCTACACCTTC. Translated: CASSPPDTPIYGYTF.

V usage is TRBV9 and J usage is TRBJ1-3, with 7 bases aligning to TRBD1. Germline CDR1 reads SGDLS; CDR2 reads YYNGEE. The V gene end was trimmed by 3 bases and the J gene end by 2 bases; junction bases not matched to a gene: 8. The CDR3 totals 16 residues. CDR3 coding DNA: TGTGCCAGCAGCGAGCCCCGGGACAGACCTGGAAACACCATATATTTT. This sequence encodes CASSEPRDRPGNTIYF.

V and J are TRBV18 and TRBJ2-3; D is uncertain. Germline loops: CDR1 KGHSH, CDR2 LQKENI. This CDR3 has 13 residues. V lost 4 bases, J lost 0 bases, and 5 bases lay in between. The CDR3 DNA reads TGTGCCAGCTCACAAACTAGCACAGATACGCAGTATTTT. It translates to CASSQTSTDTQYF. Variable domain in full (rest from reference TRBV18 and TRBJ2-3): NAGVMQNPRHLVRRRGQEARLRCSPMKGHSHVYWYRQLPEEGLKFMVYLQKENIIDESGMPKERFSAEFPKEGPSILRIQQVVRGDSAAYFCASSQTSTDTQYFGPGTRLTVL.

This clone was detected a few times. The rearrangement links TRBV9 to TRBJ1-2; D not certain. Trimming took 4 bases from V and 3 from J, leaving 7 bases between them. The CDR3 totals 12 residues. Germline loops: CDR1 SGDLS, CDR2 YYNGEE. The CDR3 is CASSTRDYGYTF. CDR3 DNA sequence: TGTGCCAGCAGCACGAGGGACTATGGCTACACCTTC.

This clone was counted only a few times. The chain recombines TRBV5-5 with TRBJ1-3; D not resolved. Per germline, CDR1 SGHKS and CDR2 YYEKEE (reference sequence). CDR3 length equals 14 residues. The germline V and J ends were trimmed by 2 bases and 2 bases, with 8 bases remaining between them. CDR3 protein: CASSFSSAGNTIYF. In DNA form, the CDR3 reads TGTGCCAGCAGCTTTTCGAGCGCTGGAAACACCATATATTTT.

The chain is built from TRBV30 and TRBJ2-2; 8 nucleotides match TRBD2. Germline V gene sequence: CDR1 GTSNPN, CDR2 SVGIG (reference sequence). This CDR3 is 12 amino acids long. J was trimmed by 7 bases and V by 8 bases; bases with no gene match: 6. CDR3 bases: TGTGCCCGGACGGGGGGGGTCGGGGAGCTGTTTTTT. This sequence encodes CARTGGVGELFF. The whole variable domain, remainder taken from reference TRBV30 and TRBJ2-2, is SQTIHQWPATLVQPVGSPLSLECTVEGTSNPNLYWYRQAAGRGLQLLFYSVGIGQISSEVPQNLSASRPQDRQFILSSKKLLLSDSGFYLCARTGGVGELFFGEGSRLTVL.